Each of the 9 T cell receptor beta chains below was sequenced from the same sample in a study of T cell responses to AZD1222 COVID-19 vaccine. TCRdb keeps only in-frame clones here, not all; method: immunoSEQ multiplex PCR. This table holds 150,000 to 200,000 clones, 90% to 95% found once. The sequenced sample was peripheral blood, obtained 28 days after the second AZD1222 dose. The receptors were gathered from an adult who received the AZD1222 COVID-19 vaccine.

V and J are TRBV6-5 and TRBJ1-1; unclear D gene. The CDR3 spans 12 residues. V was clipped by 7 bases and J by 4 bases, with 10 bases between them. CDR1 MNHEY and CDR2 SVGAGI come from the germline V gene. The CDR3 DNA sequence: TGTGCCAGCAAATCTCCTACCACTGAAGCTTTCTTT. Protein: CASKSPTTEAFF.

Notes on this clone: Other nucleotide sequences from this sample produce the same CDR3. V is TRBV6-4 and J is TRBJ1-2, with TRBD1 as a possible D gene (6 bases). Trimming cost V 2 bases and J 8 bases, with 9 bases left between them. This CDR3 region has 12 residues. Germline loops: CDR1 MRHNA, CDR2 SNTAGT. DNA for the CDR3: TGTGCCAGCAGTGACAGGGGGATCGGCTACACCTTC. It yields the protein CASSDRGIGYTF.

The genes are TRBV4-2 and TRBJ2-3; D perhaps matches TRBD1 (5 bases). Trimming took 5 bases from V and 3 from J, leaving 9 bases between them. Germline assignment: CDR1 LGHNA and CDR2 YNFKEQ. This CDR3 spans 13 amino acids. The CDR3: CASSAPGTDTQYF. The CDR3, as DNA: TGTGCCAGCAGCGCCCCAGGGACAGATACGCAGTATTTT.

CDR3 protein: CASSLWQGGTEAFF. The CDR3 coding sequence is TGTGCCAGCAGCTTATGGCAGGGAGGCACTGAAGCTTTCTTT. The rearrangement joins TRBV7-9 to TRBJ1-1; maybe TRBD1 (5 bases). CDR3 length: 14 residues. Germline V lookup: CDR1 SEHNR, CDR2 FQNEAQ (reference sequence). Trimming took off 2 bases at V and 4 bases at J, with 11 bases between the two ends.

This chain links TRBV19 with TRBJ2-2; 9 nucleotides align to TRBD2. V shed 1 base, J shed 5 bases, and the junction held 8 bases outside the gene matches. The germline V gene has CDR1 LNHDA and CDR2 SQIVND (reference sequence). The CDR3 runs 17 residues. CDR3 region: CASSIVGSGSGTGELFF. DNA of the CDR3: TGTGCCAGTAGTATAGTAGGTAGCGGGAGTGGAACCGGGGAGCTGTTTTTT.

The CDR3 region has the DNA TGCGCCAGCAGCCAACCAACAGGGAAGCGGATCAACTATGGCTACACCTTC. It yields the protein CASSQPTGKRINYGYTF. J is TRBJ1-2 and V is TRBV4-1, with D possibly being TRBD1 (6 bases). Germline V gives CDR1 MGHRA, CDR2 YSYEKL. The V and J ends lost 2 bases and 2 bases respectively, with 18 bases between them. The CDR3 has 17 amino acids.

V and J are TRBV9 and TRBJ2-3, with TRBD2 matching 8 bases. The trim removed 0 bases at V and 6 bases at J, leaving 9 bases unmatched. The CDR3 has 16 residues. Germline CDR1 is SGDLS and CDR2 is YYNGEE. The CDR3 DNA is TGTGCCAGCAGCGTAGTGAGCGGGAGCGTTGGGGATACGCAGTATTTT. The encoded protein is CASSVVSGSVGDTQYF.

Here the CDR3 reads CASSYPLGSGGELFF. In nucleotides, the CDR3 is TGTGCCAGCAGTTACCCCTTAGGTTCTGGCGGGGAGCTGTTTTTT. This chain links TRBV6-5 with TRBJ2-2, with D hard to call. V gave up 2 bases and J gave up 7 bases, with 14 bases separating them. The V gene's germline CDR1 is MNHEY and CDR2 SVGAGI. The CDR3 has 15 amino acids.

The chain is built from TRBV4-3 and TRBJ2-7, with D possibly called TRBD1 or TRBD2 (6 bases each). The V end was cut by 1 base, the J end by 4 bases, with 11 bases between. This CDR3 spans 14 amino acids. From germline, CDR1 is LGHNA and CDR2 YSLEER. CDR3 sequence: CASSQAGGSYEQYF. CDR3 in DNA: TGCGCCAGCAGCCAAGCCGGGGGCAGTTACGAGCAGTACTTC.